These 26 T cell receptor beta chains were all obtained from the same sample, sequenced in a study of T cell repertoires in cytomegalovirus infection. TCRdb reprocessed the reads via MiXCR and lists one record per CDR3 protein. Of 450,000 to 650,000 distinct CDR3 sequences listed, over 35% are singletons. These TCRs' antigens remain unknown. The source material was cultured PBMCs, sampled from culture after CMV antigen stimulation. These receptors were obtained from a human donor in good health (CMV status not recorded). Some clones in this sample may be carry-over from other donors' samples.

This clonotype was seen ten or more times. The chain couples TRBV7-2 to TRBJ1-5; D is uncertain. The V and J ends lost 5 bases and 1 base respectively, with 6 bases between them. Germline CDR1 reads SGHTA; CDR2 reads FQGNSA. The CDR3 totals 13 residues. CDR3 nucleotide sequence: TGTGCCAGCAGCCCTCAGAGCAATCAGCCCCAGCATTTT. This sequence encodes CASSPQSNQPQHF.

This clonotype has a handful of counts. CDR3 sequence reads: CASSSAYLGNEQFF. CDR3 coding DNA: TGTGCCAGCAGCTCGGCCTACCTAGGGAATGAGCAGTTCTTC. The chain joins TRBV7-2 to TRBJ2-1; D unresolved. CDR1 is SGHTA, CDR2 FQGNSA, per germline. This CDR3 has 14 residues. V was pared by 4 bases and J by 7 bases, with 14 bases between.

About this clonotype: At one end the junction does not follow the germline gene, possibly because of a read error. CDR3 loop: CVSSFSFTDTQYF. In nucleotides, the CDR3 is TGTGTCAGCAGCTTTTCTTTCACAGATACGCAGTATTTT. The V and J genes are TRBV5-4 and TRBJ2-3, with no clear D. Germline values: CDR1 SGHNT, CDR2 YYREEE (reference sequence). The CDR3 consists of 13 residues.

In its sample, this clonotype was seen a few times. This rearrangement joins TRBV7-2 to TRBJ1-2, with 8 bases aligning to TRBD1. With 5 bases clipped from V and 7 bases from J, the junction kept 9 bases outside the gene matches. The CDR3 is made up of 14 amino acids. Looked up from germline, CDR1 is SGHTA and CDR2 is FQGNSA. This chain's CDR3 is CASSTRAGGVGYTF. The CDR3 nucleotides read TGTGCCAGCAGCACCCGGGCAGGGGGCGTTGGCTACACCTTC.

This chain links TRBV11-2 with TRBJ2-3; weak D call: TRBD1 (5 bases). This CDR3 spans 15 amino acids. The V gene lost 4 bases and the J gene lost 8 bases, with 19 bases spanning the gap. Germline CDR1 and CDR2: SGHAT and FQNNGV. DNA of the CDR3: TGTGCCAGCAGCTATAAGGGCGACAGTGGAGTTACGCAGTATTTT. This gives the protein CASSYKGDSGVTQYF.

This clonotype was observed many times. This sequence joins TRBV7-2 and TRBJ1-6; possible D gene TRBD1, 5 bases. V was clipped by 5 bases and J by 6 bases, with 11 bases between them. The CDR3 has 14 residues. The germline gives CDR1 SGHTA, CDR2 FQGNSA. The CDR3 coding sequence is TGTGCCAGCAGCCGACAGATAATTAATTCACCCCTCCACTTT. Protein product: CASSRQIINSPLHF.

On this clonotype: This sequence may be a read error, since a much larger clone differs from it by one base. The V and J genes are TRBV11-2 and TRBJ1-3; D is uncertain. Germline CDR1 SGHAT, CDR2 FQNNGV. The V gene lost 1 base and the J gene lost 0 bases, with 4 bases spanning the gap. The CDR3 is 14 residues long. The CDR3 nucleotides read TGTGCCAGCAGCTTAGCCTTCTCTGGAAACACCATATATTTT. Translation gives CASSLAFSGNTIYF.

The table lists this clonotype with many counts. The chain has TRBV7-2 and TRBJ2-3; D gene unclear. Trimming pared 5 bases from V and 1 base from J, leaving 10 bases between. This CDR3 spans 14 amino acids. Germline CDR1 is SGHTA and CDR2 is FQGNSA. The CDR3 region has the DNA TGTGCCAGCAGCCCTTGGCGAGGCACAGATACGCAGTATTTT. It specifies CASSPWRGTDTQYF.

In nucleotides, the CDR3 is TGTGCCAGCAGTTTCGGGACAGGTGATGGTGGCTACACCTTC. This translates into CASSFGTGDGGYTF. This sequence joins TRBV12-3 or TRBV12-4 and TRBJ1-2; TRBD1 matches 8 bases. The CDR3 totals 14 residues. The trim removed 3 bases at V and 7 bases at J, leaving 7 bases unmatched.

V usage is TRBV11-2 and J usage is TRBJ2-3; tentative D call: TRBD1 (6 bases). The CDR3 is 11 amino acids. V lost 5 bases and J lost 10, with 10 bases in between. Germline lookup yields CDR1 SGHAT and CDR2 FQNNGV. The CDR3 spells CASSHRDAQYF. The DNA for the CDR3 is TGTGCCAGCAGCCACAGGGATGCGCAGTATTTT.

J is TRBJ1-3 and V is TRBV7-9; D is perhaps TRBD1 (6 bases). CDR1 is SEHNR, CDR2 FQNEAQ, per germline (reference sequence). This CDR3 region has 16 residues. Trimming removed 5 bases at V and 0 bases at J, with 14 bases between. This chain's CDR3 is CASSLRQDTSGNTIYF. For the CDR3, the DNA is TGTGCCAGCAGCCTACGACAGGATACCTCTGGAAACACCATATATTTT. Together with reference TRBV7-9 and TRBJ1-3, the CDR3 gives the full variable domain: DTGVSQNPRHKITKRGQNVTFRCDPISEHNRLYWYRQTLGQGPEFLTYFQNEAQLEKSRLLSDRFSAERPKGSFSTLEIQRTEQGDSAMYLCASSLRQDTSGNTIYFGEGSWLTVV.

This CDR3 reads CASSTGVVVTDTQYF. The CDR3 coding sequence is TGTGCCAGTAGTACCGGAGTGGTAGTAACAGATACGCAGTATTTT. The chain employs TRBV19 and TRBJ2-3, with D hard to call. This CDR3 contains 15 residues. Trimming pared 4 bases from V and 3 bases from J, leaving 14 bases between. CDR1 is LNHDA and CDR2 is SQIVND in the germline V gene (reference sequence).

This chain joins TRBV6-2 or TRBV6-3 and TRBJ2-3; D perhaps matches TRBD1 (5 bases). The CDR3 sequence is 15 residues long. Trimming took 0 bases from V and 5 from J, leaving 12 bases between them. Germline V gives CDR1 MNHEY, CDR2 SVGEGT. The CDR3 sequence is CASSYSRVVRDTQYF. The CDR3 DNA reads as TGTGCCAGCAGTTACTCCAGGGTAGTGAGAGATACGCAGTATTTT.

This clonotype has only a few counts. The gene calls are TRBV18 and TRBJ2-1; D ambiguous. The length of the CDR3 is 13 residues. Trimming took 4 bases from V and 6 from J, leaving 10 bases between them. CDR1 is KGHSH, CDR2 LQKENI, per germline. In DNA, the CDR3 is TGTGCCAGCTCACTCCACCCCTCCAATGAGCAGTTCTTC. Residues: CASSLHPSNEQFF.

As to this clonotype: This may arise from a read error, as a much more abundant clone is one base away. The chain recombines TRBV27 with TRBJ2-7; 8 nucleotides agree with TRBD1. Germline CDR1 is MNHEY and CDR2 is SMNVEV (reference sequence). J lost 6 bases, V lost 7 bases, and 2 bases had no gene match. The CDR3 length is 11 residues. The CDR3 bases are TGTGCCAGCATCACAGGGGGCGAGCAGTACTTC. Amino acid sequence: CASITGGEQYF.

This clonotype was recorded many times. The rearrangement joins TRBV7-6 to TRBJ2-3; D unresolved. Germline CDR1 is SGHVS and CDR2 is FNYEAQ. Trimming shortened V by 11 bases and J by 3 bases, and 15 bases separated the two germline ends. The CDR3 length is 13 residues. CDR3 region: CASQLSWTDTQYF. The CDR3 DNA sequence: TGTGCCTCCCAGTTGAGTTGGACAGATACGCAGTATTTT.

The gene calls are TRBV2 and TRBJ2-2, with 8 bases lining up with TRBD1. In germline, CDR1 is SNHLY, CDR2 FYNNEI. The V gene end was trimmed by 2 bases and the J gene end by 7 bases; junction bases not matched to a gene: 9. The CDR3 spans 16 residues. CDR3 amino acids: CASSERDRSWVGELFF. The CDR3 DNA reads TGTGCCAGCAGTGAACGGGACAGGTCGTGGGTCGGGGAGCTGTTTTTT.

J is TRBJ2-3 and V is TRBV20-1, with 11 bases lining up with TRBD1. Germline CDR1 and CDR2: DFQATT and SNEGSKA (reference sequence). The J segment lost 5 bases and the V segment lost 0 bases, leaving 4 bases of the junction unmatched. The CDR3 is 15 amino acids. The CDR3 loop reads CSARDRTGGVDTQYF. For the CDR3, the DNA is TGCAGTGCTAGAGATCGGACAGGGGGCGTAGATACGCAGTATTTT.

V is TRBV20-1 and J is TRBJ1-6; D gene ambiguous. This CDR3 is 15 amino acids long. Germline lookup yields CDR1 DFQATT and CDR2 SNEGSKA (reference sequence). The ends were cut back, 3 bases at V and 8 bases at J, with 17 bases in the middle. CDR3 nucleotide sequence: TGCAGTGCTAGCCTTCTTCACGCCGGGGATTCACCCCTCCACTTT. It specifies CSASLLHAGDSPLHF.

The chain employs TRBV7-6 and TRBJ1-2; no clear D gene. V gave up 6 bases and J gave up 4 bases, with 12 bases separating them. Germline CDR1 SGHVS, CDR2 FNYEAQ. The CDR3 consists of 13 residues. CDR3 sequence: CASRRVFPYGYTF. The CDR3 nucleotides read TGTGCCAGCAGGCGGGTATTCCCCTATGGCTACACCTTC.

This clonotype occurred a few times. J is TRBJ2-3 and V is TRBV7-2, with 8 bases identical to TRBD2. Trimming cost V 1 base and J 5 bases; bases outside gene matches: 11. The length of the CDR3 is 17 residues. The germline gives CDR1 SGHTA, CDR2 FQGNSA. The CDR3 reads CASSLDGGAGRVDTQYF. In nucleotides, the CDR3 is TGTGCCAGCAGCTTAGACGGGGGGGCCGGAAGGGTAGATACGCAGTATTTT.

This clonotype has only one observation. This may arise from a read error, as a much more abundant clone is one base away. The chain has TRBV7-2 and TRBJ1-1, with 8 positions matching TRBD1. The J segment lost 5 bases and the V segment lost 3 bases, leaving 5 bases of the junction unmatched. CDR1 SGHTA and CDR2 FQGNSA come from the germline V gene. The CDR3 spans 14 residues. The DNA for the CDR3 is TGTGCCAGCAGCTTTTGGACAGGGTTAACTGAAGCTTTCTTT. Translated, it gives CASSFWTGLTEAFF.

Points on this clonotype: The germline gene is not matched at one end of the junction; a read error may be the cause. The V and J genes are TRBV6-2 or TRBV6-3 and TRBJ1-4, with D perhaps matching TRBD1 (5 bases). The CDR3 totals 14 residues. Germline lookup yields CDR1 MNHEY and CDR2 SVGEGT. CDR3 DNA sequence: TGTGCCAGCAGAAAGACAGTGCAGAATGAAAACCTGTTTTTT. Encoded protein: CASRKTVQNENLFF.

V usage is TRBV29-1 and J usage is TRBJ2-1; D is uncertain. With 6 bases removed from V and 0 bases from J, the gap between germline ends came to 9 bases. Per the germline V gene, CDR1 is SQVTM and CDR2 is ANQGSEA. This CDR3 is 13 amino acids long. The CDR3, as DNA: TGCAGCGTAAAAACTACCTCCTACAATGAGCAGTTCTTC. This sequence encodes CSVKTTSYNEQFF.

This clonotype was picked up many times. This chain links TRBV7-2 with TRBJ2-5, with 8 bases lining up with TRBD2. CDR1 is SGHTA, CDR2 FQGNSA, per germline. The trim removed 1 base at V and 5 bases at J, leaving 6 bases unmatched. The CDR3 is 15 residues long. The CDR3 sequence: CASSLGAGVGETQYF. CDR3 DNA sequence: TGTGCCAGCAGCTTAGGAGCGGGAGTAGGGGAGACCCAGTACTTC.

CDR3 loop: CASSLSHYAKETQYF. In nucleotides, the CDR3 is TGTGCCAGCAGCTTATCCCATTACGCTAAAGAGACCCAGTACTTC. This chain joins TRBV7-2 and TRBJ2-5; D uncertain. This CDR3 contains 15 residues. Germline V gives CDR1 SGHTA, CDR2 FQGNSA. The V and J ends lost 2 bases and 3 bases respectively, with 13 bases between them.